This TCR beta chain was retrieved from a study of OX40 agonist ivuxolimab in advanced cancers. The protocol was immunoSEQ multiplex PCR, while the TCRdb copy is restricted to in-frame clones and leaves out a portion. In the table there are tens of thousands of clones, roughly 85% of which are singletons. Trimming shortened V by 5 bases and J by 0 bases, and 14 bases separated the two germline ends. CDR1 and CDR2 from the germline V gene are MNHEY and SMNVEV (reference sequence). CDR3 length: 15 amino acids. The TCR originated in an adult with an advanced solid tumor such as melanoma, head and neck, liver or kidney cancer. The sequencing used CD4+ or CD8+ T cells sorted from blood, collected in a trial of the OX40 agonist ivuxolimab. This chain links TRBV27 with TRBJ2-7; D perhaps matches TRBD2 (5 bases). The DNA for the CDR3 is TGTGCCAGCAGTCAGAGCGGTTATACCTCCTACGAGCAGTACTTC. This sequence encodes CASSQSGYTSYEQYF.